Given below is one T cell receptor (beta chain) in context. The data are from a study of T-cell reconstitution after alpha-beta-depleted transplantation in children. Molecular barcoding with unique molecular identifiers was used for the TCRbeta library. TCRdb re-derived calls from the PCR reads in MiXCR, one entry per CDR3 protein. The sample has roughly 590,000 distinct CDR3 sequences, around 17% seen once. The V segment lost 5 bases and the J segment 0 bases; nucleotides outside the gene matches: 6. The CDR3 totals 15 residues. Germline CDR1 is SEHNR and CDR2 is FQNEAQ (reference sequence). Sample: PBMCs from the stem cell graft donor, taken from the stem cell graft. V and J are TRBV7-9 and TRBJ2-5; 7 bases are shared with TRBD1. This clonotype was sampled from a human donor who donated a stem cell graft to a child with acute myeloid leukemia. The CDR3 DNA is TGTGCCAGCAGCCTCCGACAGGGCAACCAAGAGACCCAGTACTTC. It translates to CASSLRQGNQETQYF.